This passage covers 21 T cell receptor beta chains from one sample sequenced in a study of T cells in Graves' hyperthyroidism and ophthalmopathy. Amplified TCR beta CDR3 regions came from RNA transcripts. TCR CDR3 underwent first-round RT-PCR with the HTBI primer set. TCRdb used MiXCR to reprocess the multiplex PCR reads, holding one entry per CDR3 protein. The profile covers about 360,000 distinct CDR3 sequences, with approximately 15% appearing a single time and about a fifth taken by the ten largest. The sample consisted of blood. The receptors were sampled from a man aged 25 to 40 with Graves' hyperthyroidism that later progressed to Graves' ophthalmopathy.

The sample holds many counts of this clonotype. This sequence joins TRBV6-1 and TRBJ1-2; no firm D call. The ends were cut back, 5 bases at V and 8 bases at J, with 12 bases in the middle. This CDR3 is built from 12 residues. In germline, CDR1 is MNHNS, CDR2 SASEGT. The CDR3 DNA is TGTGCCAGCAGTCCCGGAGTGGCGGGCTACACCTTC. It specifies CASSPGVAGYTF.

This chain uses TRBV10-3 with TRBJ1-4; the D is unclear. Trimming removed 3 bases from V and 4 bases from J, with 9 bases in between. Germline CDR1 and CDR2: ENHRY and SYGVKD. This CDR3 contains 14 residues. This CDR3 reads CAISERQLNEKLFF. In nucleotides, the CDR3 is TGTGCCATCAGTGAAAGGCAGCTTAATGAAAAACTGTTTTTT.

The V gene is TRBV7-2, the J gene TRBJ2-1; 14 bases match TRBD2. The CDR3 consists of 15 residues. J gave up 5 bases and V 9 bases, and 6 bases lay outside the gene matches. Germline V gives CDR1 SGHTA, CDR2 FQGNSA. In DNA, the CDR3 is TGTGCCAGGGCCGGGACTAGCGGGGGCAACAATGAGCAGTTCTTC. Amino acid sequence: CARAGTSGGNNEQFF.

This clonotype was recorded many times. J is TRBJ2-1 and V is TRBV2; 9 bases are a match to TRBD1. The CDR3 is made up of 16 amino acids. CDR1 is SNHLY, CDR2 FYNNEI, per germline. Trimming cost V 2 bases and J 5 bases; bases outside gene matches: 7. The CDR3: CASSEPGQGSHNEQFF. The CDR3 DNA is TGTGCCAGCAGTGAACCGGGACAGGGTTCACACAATGAGCAGTTCTTC.

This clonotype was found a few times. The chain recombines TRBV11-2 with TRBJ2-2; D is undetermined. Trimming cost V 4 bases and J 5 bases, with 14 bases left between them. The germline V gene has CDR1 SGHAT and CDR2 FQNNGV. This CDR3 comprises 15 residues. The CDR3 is CASSSPRSGTGELFF. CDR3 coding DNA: TGTGCCAGCAGCTCCCCTCGGTCTGGGACCGGGGAGCTGTTTTTT.

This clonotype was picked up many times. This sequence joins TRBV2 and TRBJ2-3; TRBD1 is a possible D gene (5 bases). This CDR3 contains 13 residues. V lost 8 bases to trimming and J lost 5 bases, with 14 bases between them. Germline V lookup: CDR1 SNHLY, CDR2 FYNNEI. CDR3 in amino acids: CASHPSGQDTQYF. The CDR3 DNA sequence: TGTGCCAGCCACCCATCAGGACAAGATACGCAGTATTTT.

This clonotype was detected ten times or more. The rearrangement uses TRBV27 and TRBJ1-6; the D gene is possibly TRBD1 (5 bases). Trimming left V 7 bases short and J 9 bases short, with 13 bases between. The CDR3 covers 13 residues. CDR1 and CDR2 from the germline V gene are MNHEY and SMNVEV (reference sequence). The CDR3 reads CASTPTGVSPLHF. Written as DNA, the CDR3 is TGTGCCAGCACTCCCACGGGGGTTTCACCCCTCCACTTT.

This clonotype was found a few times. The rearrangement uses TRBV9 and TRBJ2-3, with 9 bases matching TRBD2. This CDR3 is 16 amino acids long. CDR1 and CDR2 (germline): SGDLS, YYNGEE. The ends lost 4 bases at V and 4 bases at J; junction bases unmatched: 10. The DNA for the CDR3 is TGTGCCAGCAGCCCCACGGCGGGGGGGCCGTCAGATACGCAGTATTTT. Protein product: CASSPTAGGPSDTQYF.

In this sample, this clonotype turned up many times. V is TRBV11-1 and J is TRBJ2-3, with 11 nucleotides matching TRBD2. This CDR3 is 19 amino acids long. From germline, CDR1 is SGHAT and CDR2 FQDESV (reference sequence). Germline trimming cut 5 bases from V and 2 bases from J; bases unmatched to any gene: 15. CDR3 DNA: TGTGCCAGCAGCCTTCCCCCTGTCCGACTAGCGGGGACCACAGATACGCAGTATTTT. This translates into CASSLPPVRLAGTTDTQYF.

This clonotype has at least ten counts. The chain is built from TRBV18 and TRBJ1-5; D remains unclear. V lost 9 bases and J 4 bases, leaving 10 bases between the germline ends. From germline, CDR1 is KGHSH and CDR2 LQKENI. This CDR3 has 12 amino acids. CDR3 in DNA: TGTGCCAGTTCAAAGGGTAATCAGCCCCAGCATTTT. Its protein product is CASSKGNQPQHF.

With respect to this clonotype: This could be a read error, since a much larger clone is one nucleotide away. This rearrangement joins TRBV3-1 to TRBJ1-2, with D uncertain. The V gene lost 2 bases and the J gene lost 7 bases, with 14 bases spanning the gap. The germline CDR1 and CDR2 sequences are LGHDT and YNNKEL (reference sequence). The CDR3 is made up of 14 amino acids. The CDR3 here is CASSQKRDGVGYTF. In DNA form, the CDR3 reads TGTGCCAGCAGCCAAAAACGAGACGGAGTTGGCTACACCTTC.

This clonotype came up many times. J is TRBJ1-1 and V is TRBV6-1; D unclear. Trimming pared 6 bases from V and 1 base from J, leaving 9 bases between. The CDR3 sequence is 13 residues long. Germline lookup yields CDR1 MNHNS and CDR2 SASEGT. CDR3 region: CASSSSGNTEAFF. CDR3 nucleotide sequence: TGTGCCAGCAGCTCCTCGGGGAACACTGAAGCTTTCTTT.

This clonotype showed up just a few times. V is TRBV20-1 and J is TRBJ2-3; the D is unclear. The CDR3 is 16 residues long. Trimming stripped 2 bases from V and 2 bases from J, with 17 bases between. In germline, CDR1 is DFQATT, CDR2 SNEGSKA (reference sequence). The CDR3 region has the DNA TGCAGTGCTAGACAACCAGGTTTTCTAAACACAGATACGCAGTATTTT. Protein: CSARQPGFLNTDTQYF.

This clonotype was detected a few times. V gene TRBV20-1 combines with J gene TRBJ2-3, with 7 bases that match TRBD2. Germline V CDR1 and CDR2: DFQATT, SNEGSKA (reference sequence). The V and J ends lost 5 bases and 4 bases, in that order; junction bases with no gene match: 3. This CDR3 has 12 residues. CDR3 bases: TGCAGTGCTGGAAGCGGGGCAGATACGCAGTATTTT. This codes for CSAGSGADTQYF.

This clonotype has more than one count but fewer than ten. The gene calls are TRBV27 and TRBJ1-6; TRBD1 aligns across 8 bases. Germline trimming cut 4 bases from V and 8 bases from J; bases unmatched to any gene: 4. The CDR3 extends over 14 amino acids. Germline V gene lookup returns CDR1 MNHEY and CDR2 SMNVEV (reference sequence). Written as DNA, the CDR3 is TGTGCCAGCAGTTCAGGGGGCGCATATTCACCCCTCCACTTT. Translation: CASSSGGAYSPLHF.

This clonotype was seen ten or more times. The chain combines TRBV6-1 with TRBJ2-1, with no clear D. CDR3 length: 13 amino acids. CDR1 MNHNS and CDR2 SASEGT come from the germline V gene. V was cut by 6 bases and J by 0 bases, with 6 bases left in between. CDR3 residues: CASRGDSYNEQFF. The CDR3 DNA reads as TGTGCCAGCAGAGGTGACTCCTACAATGAGCAGTTCTTC.

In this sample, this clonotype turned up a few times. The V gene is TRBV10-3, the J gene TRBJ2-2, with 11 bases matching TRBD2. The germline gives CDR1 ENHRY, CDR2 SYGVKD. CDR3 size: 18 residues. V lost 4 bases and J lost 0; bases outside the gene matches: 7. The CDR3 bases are TGTGCCATCAGTGGGGCGACTAGCGGGGTCCCGAACACCGGGGAGCTGTTTTTT. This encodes CAISGATSGVPNTGELFF.

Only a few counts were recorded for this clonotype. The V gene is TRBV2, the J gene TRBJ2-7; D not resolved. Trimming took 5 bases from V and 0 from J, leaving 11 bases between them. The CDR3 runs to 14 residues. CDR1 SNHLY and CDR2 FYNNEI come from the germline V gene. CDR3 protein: CASSPDMSSYEQYF. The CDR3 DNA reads TGTGCCAGCAGTCCTGACATGAGCTCCTACGAGCAGTACTTC.

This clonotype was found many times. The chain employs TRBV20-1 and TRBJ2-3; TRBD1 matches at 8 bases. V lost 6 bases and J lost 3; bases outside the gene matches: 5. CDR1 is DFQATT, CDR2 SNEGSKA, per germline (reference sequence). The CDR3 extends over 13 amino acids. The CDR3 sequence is CSAWTGRTDTQYF. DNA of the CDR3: TGCAGTGCATGGACAGGGCGTACAGATACGCAGTATTTT.

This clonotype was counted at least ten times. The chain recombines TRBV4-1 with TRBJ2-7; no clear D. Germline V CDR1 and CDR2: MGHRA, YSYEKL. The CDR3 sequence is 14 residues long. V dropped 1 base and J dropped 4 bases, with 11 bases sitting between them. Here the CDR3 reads CASSQAPTSYEQYF. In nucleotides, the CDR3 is TGCGCCAGCAGCCAAGCCCCAACATCGTACGAGCAGTACTTC.

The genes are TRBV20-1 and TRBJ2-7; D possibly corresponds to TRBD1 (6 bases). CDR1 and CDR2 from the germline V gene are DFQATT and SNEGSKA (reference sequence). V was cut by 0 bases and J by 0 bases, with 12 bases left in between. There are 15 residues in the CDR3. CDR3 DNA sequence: TGCAGTGCTAGAGAGCAACGACAGGCCTCCTACGAGCAGTACTTC. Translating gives CSAREQRQASYEQYF.